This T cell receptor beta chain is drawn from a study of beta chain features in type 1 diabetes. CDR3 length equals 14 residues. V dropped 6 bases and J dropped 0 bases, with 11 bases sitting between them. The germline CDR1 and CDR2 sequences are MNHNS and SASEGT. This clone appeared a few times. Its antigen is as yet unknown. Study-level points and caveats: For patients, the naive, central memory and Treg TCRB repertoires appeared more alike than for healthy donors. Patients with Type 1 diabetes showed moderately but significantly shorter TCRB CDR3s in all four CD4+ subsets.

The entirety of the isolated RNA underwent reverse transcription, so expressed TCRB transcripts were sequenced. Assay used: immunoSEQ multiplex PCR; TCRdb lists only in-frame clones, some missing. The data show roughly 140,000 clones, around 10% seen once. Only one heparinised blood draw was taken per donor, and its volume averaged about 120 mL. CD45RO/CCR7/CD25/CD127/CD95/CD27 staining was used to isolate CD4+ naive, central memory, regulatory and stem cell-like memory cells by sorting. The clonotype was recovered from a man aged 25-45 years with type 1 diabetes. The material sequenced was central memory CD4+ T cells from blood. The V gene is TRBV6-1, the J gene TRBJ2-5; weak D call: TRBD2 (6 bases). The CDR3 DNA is TGTGCCAGCAGCCGCGGGGCTTACCAAGAGACCCAGTACTTC. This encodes CASSRGAYQETQYF.